The source of this T cell receptor beta chain is a study of lymphopenia after photon versus proton radiotherapy. General observations from the study: Oligoclonal CD8+ Temra expansion after nadir drove photon patients' diversity drop. Relative stability marked proton patients; photon patients lost diversity and naive cells. Better survival with proton therapy was suggested as possible, not demonstrated.

Of note for this clone: Its cognate antigen is unknown.

V was clipped by 2 bases and J by 1 base, with 9 bases between them. The V gene's germline CDR1 is SGHNT and CDR2 YYREEE (reference sequence). This CDR3 has 14 residues. Clones were sequenced by immunoSEQ multiplex PCR, and TCRdb holds only the in-frame ones, with some missing. The data hold 83,000 or so clones, with around 83% observed a single time. This chain joins TRBV5-4 and TRBJ1-1, with D possibly TRBD1 on 5 matching bases. Material: peripheral blood, obtained from a patient treated with proton-based radiotherapy. This TCR came from a man in his 60s with pancreatic cancer. CDR3 coding DNA: TGTGCCAGCAGCTTACCGGGACGGAACACTGAAGCTTTCTTT. Its translation: CASSLPGRNTEAFF.